This TCR beta chain originates from a study of cytomegalovirus exposure and HLA in healthy donors. Study-wide results and caveats: A later analysis linked a missense variant in DCLRE1C to the trimming of TCR beta V and J genes.

This CDR3 has 15 amino acids. With 6 bases clipped from V and 5 bases from J, the junction kept 6 bases outside the gene matches. Per germline, CDR1 MNHEY and CDR2 SMNVEV (reference sequence). The PCR made use of 60 Vbeta and 13 Jbeta primers. Sequencing was performed with immunoSEQ multiplex PCR; in TCRdb, only in-frame clones are kept and a portion is missing. The repertoire has approximately 100,000 clones, about three quarters of them found once; the top ten carry roughly 13%. Regarding this clone: Antigen unknown.

The source material was PBMCs. The chain combines TRBV27 with TRBJ2-2; 10 nucleotides line up with TRBD2. This receptor was taken from a male donor in good health and CMV-seropositive. The DNA for the CDR3 is TGTGCCAGCAGACTAGCGGGGCTGGCGACCGGGGAGCTGTTTTTT. Translated: CASRLAGLATGELFF.